The clone carrying this TCR beta chain turned up a few times. The antigen remains undetermined. cDNA libraries for TCR beta contained unique molecular identifiers. Approximately 550,000 cDNA molecules came from 1 to 10 million T cells. A single record per CDR3 protein comes from TCRdb applying MiXCR to the PCR reads. The repertoire holds about 680,000 distinct CDR3 sequences, with around 64% as singletons. This sample is part of a study of post-analysis software for immune sequencing data. Overall study context: Relapsing-remitting, secondary progressive and progressive-relapsing forms made up the multiple sclerosis disease courses. Study findings and constraints: Samples from one preparation batch, clustered by F measure, grouped strongly together.

The receptor comes from a girl between 2 and 10 years old with multiple sclerosis. Sequencing input: blood.

CDR3 in amino acids: CATSRDLAGGPVSTDTQYF. In DNA, the CDR3 is TGTGCCACCAGCAGAGATTTAGCGGGAGGGCCTGTCAGCACAGATACGCAGTATTTT. The genes are TRBV15 and TRBJ2-3, with 11 nucleotides matching TRBD2. Germline V gene data show CDR1 as LNHNV and CDR2 as YYDKDF (reference sequence). V lost 0 bases, J lost 0 bases, and 8 bases stayed unmatched. The CDR3 sequence is 19 residues long. The complete variable domain, with remaining parts taken from reference TRBV15 and TRBJ2-3, reads DAMVIQNPRYQVTQFGKPVTLSCSQTLNHNVMYWYQQKSSQAPKLLFHYYDKDFNNEADTPDNFQSRRPNTSFCFLDIRSPGLGDTAMYLCATSRDLAGGPVSTDTQYFGPGTRLTVL.